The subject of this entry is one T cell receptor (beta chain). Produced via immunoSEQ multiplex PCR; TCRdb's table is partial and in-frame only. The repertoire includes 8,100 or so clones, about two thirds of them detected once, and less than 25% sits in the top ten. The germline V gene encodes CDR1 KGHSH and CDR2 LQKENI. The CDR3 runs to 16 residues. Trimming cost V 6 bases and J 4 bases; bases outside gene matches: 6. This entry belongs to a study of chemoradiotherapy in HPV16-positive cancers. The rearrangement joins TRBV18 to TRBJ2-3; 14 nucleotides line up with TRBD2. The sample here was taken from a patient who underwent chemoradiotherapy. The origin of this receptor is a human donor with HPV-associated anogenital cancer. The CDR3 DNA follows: TGTGCCAGCTCCCGACTAGCGGGGGGGCCAGCAGATACGCAGTATTTT. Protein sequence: CASSRLAGGPADTQYF.